These 18 T cell receptor beta chains came from one sample sequenced in a study of blood T cell repertoires in COVID-19. Profiling relied on immunoSEQ multiplex PCR, and the TCRdb table lists in-frame clones only, not all of them. The sample holds under 130,000 clones, about 76% seen once. The sample comprised peripheral blood. The receptors derive from a man older than 75 with acute or convalescent COVID-19.

In its sample, this clone was seen a few times. The CDR3 nucleotides read TGTGCCAGCAGCTTCGACAGCCTATATTCACCCCTCCACTTT. Translating it yields CASSFDSLYSPLHF. This chain uses TRBV7-9 with TRBJ1-6; perhaps TRBD1 as D (5 bases). The V and J ends lost 3 bases and 8 bases respectively, with 11 bases between them. The CDR3 is 14 amino acids. The germline V gene has CDR1 SEHNR and CDR2 FQNEAQ (reference sequence). Using reference TRBV7-9 and TRBJ1-6 for the parts outside the CDR3, the full variable domain is DTGVSQNPRHKITKRGQNVTFRCDPISEHNRLYWYRQTLGQGPEFLTYFQNEAQLEKSRLLSDRFSAERPKGSFSTLEIQRTEQGDSAMYLCASSFDSLYSPLHFGNGTRLTVT.

The gene calls are TRBV10-3 and TRBJ2-7; 14 bases line up with TRBD2. The CDR3 totals 17 residues. Germline V gene data show CDR1 as ENHRY and CDR2 as SYGVKD. V shed 5 bases, J shed 5 bases, and the junction held 11 bases outside the gene matches. DNA of the CDR3: TGTGCCATCAGTTCCGGGACTAGCGGGAGTGAAGGGGACGAGCAGTACTTC. It codes for CAISSGTSGSEGDEQYF.

The chain joins TRBV7-3 to TRBJ2-1, with 8 bases lining up with TRBD2. This CDR3 comprises 15 residues. Trimming took 4 bases from V and 9 from J; bases not matched to a gene: 11. Per the germline V gene, CDR1 is SGHTA and CDR2 is FQGTGA. In DNA, the CDR3 is TGTGCCAGCAGCTCCCAAGCGGGAGTGGGACTTGAGCAGTTCTTC. Its protein is CASSSQAGVGLEQFF. The full variable domain, in which reference TRBV7-3 and TRBJ2-1 provide the parts outside the CDR3, is GAGVSQTPSNKVTEKGKYVELRCDPISGHTALYWYRQSLGQGPEFLIYFQGTGAADDSGLPNDRFFAVRPEGSVSTLKIQRTERGDSAVYLCASSSQAGVGLEQFFGPGTRLTVL.

This chain connects TRBV29-1 to TRBJ2-2; 10 bases map to TRBD1. The CDR3 runs to 14 residues. V trimming: 7 bases; J trimming: 5 bases; junction bases outside the gene matches: 7. Germline V gene lookup returns CDR1 SQVTM and CDR2 ANQGSEA. CDR3 DNA: TGCAGCGCTGACAGGGGGCGCGGGACCGGGGAGCTGTTTTTT. It is translated as CSADRGRGTGELFF.

The chain recombines TRBV27 with TRBJ2-7; perhaps TRBD2 as D (6 bases). The germline CDR1 and CDR2 sequences are MNHEY and SMNVEV (reference sequence). Trimming took 2 bases from V and 2 from J, leaving 13 bases between them. The CDR3 loop spans 15 amino acids. Written as DNA, the CDR3 is TGTGCCAGCAGTTTAGCCCCTAGCGAGACCTACGAGCAGTACTTC. It is translated as CASSLAPSETYEQYF.

V usage is TRBV29-1 and J usage is TRBJ1-4, with 12 bases matching TRBD1. The germline V gene encodes CDR1 SQVTM and CDR2 ANQGSEA. The CDR3 sequence is 13 residues long. V gave up 3 bases and J gave up 7 bases; unmatched junction bases: 0. CDR3 residues: CSVEGQGAEKLFF. CDR3 nucleotide sequence: TGCAGCGTTGAGGGACAGGGGGCTGAAAAACTGTTTTTT.

The V gene is TRBV9, the J gene TRBJ2-7; the D gene is possibly TRBD2 (6 bases). The CDR3 is made up of 15 amino acids. Between the trimmed V and J ends, which lost 1 base and 5 bases, there was a span of 16 bases. Germline V gene sequence: CDR1 SGDLS, CDR2 YYNGEE. Here the CDR3 reads CASSVMGTWADEQYF. Written as DNA, the CDR3 is TGTGCCAGCAGCGTAATGGGGACTTGGGCGGACGAGCAGTACTTC.

The rearrangement joins TRBV27 to TRBJ2-1; 7 nucleotides align to TRBD2. Trimming removed 3 bases from V and 6 bases from J; junction bases left unmatched: 5. This CDR3 spans 14 amino acids. The germline CDR1 and CDR2 sequences are MNHEY and SMNVEV (reference sequence). The CDR3 protein is CASSLGGGLNEQFF. The CDR3 DNA is TGTGCCAGCAGTTTGGGCGGGGGTCTCAATGAGCAGTTCTTC.

The rearrangement uses TRBV7-2 and TRBJ1-5; 8 bases are shared with TRBD1. CDR1 and CDR2 (germline): SGHTA, FQGNSA. Trimming took 5 bases from V and 3 from J; bases not matched to a gene: 6. The CDR3 spans 15 residues. CDR3 sequence reads: CASSPRTGSNQPQHF. CDR3 nucleotides: TGTGCCAGCAGCCCGAGGACAGGGTCCAATCAGCCCCAGCATTTT.

This clone has more than one count but fewer than ten. This chain links TRBV19 with TRBJ1-1; D ambiguous. The CDR3 is made up of 13 amino acids. V was shortened by 5 bases and J by 4 bases, with 11 bases between the two germline ends. The germline V gene has CDR1 LNHDA and CDR2 SQIVND (reference sequence). CDR3 in amino acids: CASSPGFFTEAFF. The CDR3, as DNA: TGTGCCAGTAGTCCCGGGTTCTTCACTGAAGCTTTCTTT.

V and J are TRBV14 and TRBJ1-1; 8 nucleotides agree with TRBD1. With 1 base clipped from V and 5 bases from J, the junction kept 9 bases outside the gene matches. This CDR3 spans 16 amino acids. Per germline, CDR1 SGHDN and CDR2 FVKESK. CDR3 in amino acids: CASSQVGRGRFTEAFF. The CDR3 DNA is TGTGCCAGCAGCCAAGTGGGCAGGGGGCGATTTACTGAAGCTTTCTTT.

V gene TRBV12-5 combines with J gene TRBJ1-5; 8 nucleotides match TRBD1. Trimming cost V 3 bases and J 2 bases; bases outside gene matches: 12. The CDR3 has 18 residues. Germline CDR1 is LGHNT and CDR2 is FRNRAP. The CDR3 DNA reads TGTGCTAGTGGTTTCGACCTTGCAGGGGGCAGGGGCAATCAGCCCCAGCATTTT. This codes for CASGFDLAGGRGNQPQHF.

This chain joins TRBV18 and TRBJ1-2, with D unresolved. Germline V gene data show CDR1 as KGHSH and CDR2 as LQKENI. Trimming cost V 3 bases and J 8 bases, with 13 bases left between them. The CDR3 has 13 residues. The CDR3 reads CASSPRDTDGYTF. The CDR3 DNA is TGTGCCAGCTCACCTCGCGACACTGACGGCTACACCTTC.

This clone appeared a single time. The chain has TRBV28 and TRBJ2-7; TRBD1 matches 8 bases. J was trimmed by 2 bases and V by 11 bases; bases with no gene match: 5. The germline V gene has CDR1 MDHEN and CDR2 SYDVKM. This CDR3 has 12 residues. CDR3 coding DNA: TGTGCCTCTGAGGACAGGGCCTACGAGCAGTACTTC. This encodes CASEDRAYEQYF.

The CDR3: CASSFGPEAFF. In nucleotides, the CDR3 is TGTGCCAGCAGCTTTGGCCCTGAAGCTTTCTTT. The V call is TRBV2, the J call TRBJ1-1; D is uncertain. The V gene lost 6 bases and the J gene lost 6 bases, with 8 bases spanning the gap. CDR3 size: 11 residues. The germline V gene encodes CDR1 SNHLY and CDR2 FYNNEI.

J is TRBJ2-7 and V is TRBV27, with 7 positions matching TRBD1. V lost 3 bases to trimming and J lost 6 bases; unmatched junction nucleotides: 8. The germline V gene has CDR1 MNHEY and CDR2 SMNVEV (reference sequence). The CDR3 runs 14 residues. The CDR3 reads CASSFNRGSSEQYF. For the CDR3, the DNA is TGTGCCAGCAGTTTTAACAGGGGCTCATCCGAGCAGTACTTC.

Remarks on this clone: Within the sample, other DNA sequences also encode this same CDR3. V gene TRBV3-1 (or the pseudogene TRBV3-2) combines with J gene TRBJ1-2; D is uncertain. The germline V gene encodes CDR1 LGHDT and CDR2 YNNKEL (reference sequence). Trimming shortened V by 4 bases and J by 8 bases, and 8 bases separated the two germline ends. The CDR3 sequence is 11 residues long. Written as DNA, the CDR3 is TGTGCCAGCAGCCTAAATTCGGGCTACACCTTC. Translated: CASSLNSGYTF.

The V call is TRBV6-5, the J call TRBJ2-4; 11 bases agree with TRBD2. Germline lookup yields CDR1 MNHEY and CDR2 SVGAGI. Trimming took 6 bases from V and 6 from J; bases not matched to a gene: 4. The CDR3 is 14 residues long. CDR3 in DNA: TGTGCCAGCAGAACTAGCGGGAGAGGAAACATTCAGTACTTC. As protein: CASRTSGRGNIQYF.